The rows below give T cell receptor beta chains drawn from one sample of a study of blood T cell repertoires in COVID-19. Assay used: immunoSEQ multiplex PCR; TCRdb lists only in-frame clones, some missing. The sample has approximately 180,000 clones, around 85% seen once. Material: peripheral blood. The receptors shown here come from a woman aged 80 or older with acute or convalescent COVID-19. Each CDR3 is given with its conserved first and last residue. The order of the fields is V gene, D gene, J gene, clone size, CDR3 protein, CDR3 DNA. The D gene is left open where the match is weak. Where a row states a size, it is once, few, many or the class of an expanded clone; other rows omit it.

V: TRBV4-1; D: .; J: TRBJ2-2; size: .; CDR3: CASSQQGGETTGELFF; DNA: TGCGCCAGCAGCCAACAGGGCGGGGAGACCACCGGGGAGCTGTTTTTT
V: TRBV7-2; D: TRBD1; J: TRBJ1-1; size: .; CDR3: CASSRTGMNTEAFF; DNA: TGTGCCAGCTCCCGGACAGGCATGAACACTGAAGCTTTCTTT
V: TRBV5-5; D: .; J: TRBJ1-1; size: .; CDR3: CASSLAVQTNTEAFF; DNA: TGTGCCAGCAGCTTGGCCGTACAGACGAACACTGAAGCTTTCTTT
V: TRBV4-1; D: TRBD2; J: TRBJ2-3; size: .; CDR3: CASSQEGSSGRADTQYF; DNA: TGCGCCAGCAGCCAAGAGGGAAGCAGCGGGAGGGCAGATACGCAGTATTTT
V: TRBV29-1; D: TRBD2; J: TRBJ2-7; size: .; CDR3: CSVGDSGSPHEQYF; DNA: TGCAGCGTTGGGGATAGCGGGAGCCCCCACGAGCAGTACTTC
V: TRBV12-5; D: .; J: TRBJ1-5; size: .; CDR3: CASGPSGGGYSNQPQHF; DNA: TGTGCTAGTGGTCCTAGCGGGGGAGGCTATAGCAATCAGCCCCAGCATTTT
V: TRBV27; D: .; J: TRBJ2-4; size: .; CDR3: CASSSHYGIQYF; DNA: TGTGCCAGCAGTTCCCACTATGGCATTCAGTACTTC
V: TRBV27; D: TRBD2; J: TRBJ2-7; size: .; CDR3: CASSPRGGSGVYEQYF; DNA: TGTGCCAGCAGTCCCCGAGGTGGTAGCGGGGTTTACGAGCAGTACTTC
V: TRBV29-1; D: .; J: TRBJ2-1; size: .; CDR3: CSVEGQLVEQFF; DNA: TGCAGCGTTGAAGGACAGTTGGTTGAGCAGTTCTTC
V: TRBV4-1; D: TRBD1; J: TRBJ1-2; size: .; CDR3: CASSQPAGTGLSLVSF; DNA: TGCGCCAGCAGCCAACCCGCCGGGACAGGACTCTCCCTGGTCTCCTTC
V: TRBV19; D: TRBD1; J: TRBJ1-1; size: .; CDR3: CASIPHRGGQGGTEAFF; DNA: TGTGCCAGTATCCCTCACCGAGGGGGACAGGGGGGGACTGAAGCTTTCTTT
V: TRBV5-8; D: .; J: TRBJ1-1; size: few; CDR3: CASSLGRPNTEAFF; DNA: TGTGCCAGCAGCTTGGGGCGGCCGAACACTGAAGCTTTCTTT
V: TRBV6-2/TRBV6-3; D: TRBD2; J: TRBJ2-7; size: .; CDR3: CASSRRGGTYEQYF; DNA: TGTGCCAGCAGTCGCCGGGGGGGTACCTACGAGCAGTACTTC
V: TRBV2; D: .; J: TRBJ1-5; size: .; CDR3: CATAGDSNQPQHF; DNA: TGTGCCACCGCAGGTGATAGCAATCAGCCCCAGCATTTT
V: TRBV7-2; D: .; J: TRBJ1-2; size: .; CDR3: CASSLGQAGGYTF; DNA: TGTGCCAGCAGCTTAGGACAGGCGGGTGGCTACACCTTC
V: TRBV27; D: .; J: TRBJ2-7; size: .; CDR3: CASSLGGQGPYEQYF; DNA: TGTGCCAGCAGTTTAGGTGGGCAGGGGCCCTACGAGCAGTACTTC
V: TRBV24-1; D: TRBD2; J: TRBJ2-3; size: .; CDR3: CATSDAAGERADTQYF; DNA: TGTGCCACCAGTGACGCTGCGGGGGAGAGGGCAGATACGCAGTATTTT
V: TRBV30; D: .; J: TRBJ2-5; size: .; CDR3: CARIEETQYF; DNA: TGTGCCCGGATCGAAGAGACCCAGTACTTC
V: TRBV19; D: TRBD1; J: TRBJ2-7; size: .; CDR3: CASSLRQGGTYEQYF; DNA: TGTGCCAGTAGTCTCCGACAGGGGGGCACCTACGAGCAGTACTTC
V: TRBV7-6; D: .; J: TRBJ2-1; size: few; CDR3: CASSLGGTKRDEQFF; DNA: TGTGCCAGCAGCTTAGGGGGGACAAAACGCGATGAGCAGTTCTTC
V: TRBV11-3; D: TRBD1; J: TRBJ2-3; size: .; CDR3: CASGQGAAEDTQYF; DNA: TGTGCCAGCGGACAGGGGGCAGCGGAAGATACGCAGTATTTT
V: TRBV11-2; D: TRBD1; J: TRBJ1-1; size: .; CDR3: CASSLDNRGNTEAFF; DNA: TGTGCCAGCAGCTTAGATAACAGGGGCAACACTGAAGCTTTCTTT
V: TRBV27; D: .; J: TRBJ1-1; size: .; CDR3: CASSPLAGGNTEAFF; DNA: TGTGCCAGCAGTCCGCTGGCGGGCGGGAACACTGAAGCTTTCTTT
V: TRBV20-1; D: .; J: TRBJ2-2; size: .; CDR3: CSATLAGELFF; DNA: TGCAGTGCTACTCTAGCCGGGGAGCTGTTTTTT
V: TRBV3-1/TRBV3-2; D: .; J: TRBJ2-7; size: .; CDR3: CASRLDWGSYEQYF; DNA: TGTGCCAGCAGACTAGACTGGGGCTCCTACGAGCAGTACTTC
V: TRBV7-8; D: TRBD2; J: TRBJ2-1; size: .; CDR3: CASSTRPSGDYNEQFF; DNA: TGTGCCAGCAGCACTAGGCCTAGCGGGGACTACAATGAGCAGTTCTTC
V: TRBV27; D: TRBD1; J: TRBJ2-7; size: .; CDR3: CASSRFSGTVSYEQYF; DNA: TGTGCCAGTAGTCGTTTTTCCGGGACAGTTTCTTACGAGCAGTACTTC
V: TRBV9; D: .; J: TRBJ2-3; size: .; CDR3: CASSVDPVSGTLSTDTQYF; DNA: TGTGCCAGCAGCGTAGACCCTGTCTCCGGGACACTCAGCACAGATACGCAGTATTTT
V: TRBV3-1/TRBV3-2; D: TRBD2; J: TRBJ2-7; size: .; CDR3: CASSQGLAVYEQYF; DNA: TGTGCCAGCAGCCAAGGACTAGCGGTCTACGAGCAGTACTTC
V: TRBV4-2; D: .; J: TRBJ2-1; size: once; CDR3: CASSQDPPVGGELWNNEQFF; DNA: TGTGCCAGCAGCCAAGACCCTCCGGTGGGGGGAGAGTTGTGGAACAATGAGCAGTTCTTC
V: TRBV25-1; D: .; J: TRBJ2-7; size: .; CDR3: CASSSSDGTPTSYEQYF; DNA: TGTGCCAGCAGCTCATCAGACGGGACTCCGACGTCCTACGAGCAGTACTTC
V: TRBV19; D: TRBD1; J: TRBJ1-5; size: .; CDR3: CASRSTGEGGQPQHF; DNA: TGTGCCAGTAGGTCGACAGGGGAAGGGGGTCAGCCCCAGCATTTT
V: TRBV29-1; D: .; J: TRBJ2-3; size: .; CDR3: CSVGGPASTDTQYF; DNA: TGCAGCGTTGGGGGCCCTGCCTCAACAGATACGCAGTATTTT
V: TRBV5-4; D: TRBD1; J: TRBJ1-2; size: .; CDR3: CASSPSNGQGYGYTF; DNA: TGTGCCAGCAGCCCCTCCAATGGACAGGGCTATGGCTACACCTTC
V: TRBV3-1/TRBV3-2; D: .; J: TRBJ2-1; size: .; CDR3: CASSQDLGADNEQFF; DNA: TGTGCCAGCAGCCAAGATCTGGGGGCCGACAATGAGCAGTTCTTC